These 23 T cell receptor beta chains were sequenced from one sample in a study of fetal regulatory T cell absence and autoimmunity. Libraries were prepared by immunoSEQ multiplex PCR; TCRdb keeps only in-frame clonotypes and omits some of them. The table records about 46,000 clones, roughly four fifths of them present only once. Sequencing input: cord blood. All receptors derive from a newborn boy with IPEX syndrome.

The rearrangement uses TRBV12-5 and TRBJ2-3, with TRBD1 identical over 9 bases. Germline V gene data show CDR1 as LGHNT and CDR2 as FRNRAP. V lost 1 base, J lost 3 bases, and 2 bases stayed unmatched. There are 15 residues in the CDR3. The CDR3 DNA is TGTGCTAGTGGTTTGGGACAGGGGGTGACAGATACGCAGTATTTT. It is translated as CASGLGQGVTDTQYF.

This chain connects TRBV30 to TRBJ2-3, with 10 bases aligning to TRBD2. Per germline, CDR1 GTSNPN and CDR2 SVGIG (reference sequence). With 4 bases clipped from V and 2 bases from J, the junction kept 9 bases outside the gene matches. The CDR3 has 16 amino acids. The CDR3 bases are TGTGCCTGGAAAAGAAGACTAGCGGGTATCACAGATACGCAGTATTTT. This translates into CAWKRRLAGITDTQYF.

This clone came up once. The chain couples TRBV27 to TRBJ2-7; 7 nucleotides match TRBD1. Per germline, CDR1 MNHEY and CDR2 SMNVEV (reference sequence). The CDR3 is 14 residues long. The V segment lost 4 bases and the J segment 3 bases; nucleotides outside the gene matches: 6. The DNA of the CDR3 is TGTGCCAGCAGTTCGGGGACAGTGAACTACGAGCAGTACTTC. This sequence encodes CASSSGTVNYEQYF.

The CDR3 DNA reads TGTGCCATCAGTCCACAGGGGGCAGGGACAGATACGCAGTATTTT. Translating it yields CAISPQGAGTDTQYF. This chain uses TRBV10-3 with TRBJ2-3; 9 bases agree with TRBD1. V lost 5 bases to trimming and J lost 3 bases; unmatched junction nucleotides: 6. Germline V gene data show CDR1 as ENHRY and CDR2 as SYGVKD. This CDR3 region has 15 residues.

The count of this clone is one. This chain uses TRBV7-9 with TRBJ2-7; a weak D match, TRBD2 (5 bases). The germline V gene encodes CDR1 SEHNR and CDR2 FQNEAQ (reference sequence). With 1 base removed from V and 1 base from J, the gap between germline ends came to 5 bases. The CDR3 length is 13 residues. CDR3 residues: CASSLGLSYEQYF. CDR3 DNA: TGTGCCAGCAGCTTAGGACTATCCTACGAGCAGTACTTC.

Note on this clone: At one end, the junction sequence differs from germline, possibly due to a read error. The genes are TRBV6-1 and TRBJ1-2, with TRBD1 as a possible D gene (6 bases). Germline V gene lookup returns CDR1 MNHNS and CDR2 SASEGT. The CDR3 runs 16 residues. The CDR3 spells CAISAPGAVPNYGYTF. The CDR3 nucleotides read TGTGCCATCAGTGCCCCAGGGGCGGTTCCTAACTATGGCTACACCTTC.

For this clone: An end of the junction does not agree with germline; a read error may underlie this. V and J are TRBV5-5 and TRBJ2-6; D gene uncertain. Germline CDR1 and CDR2: SGHKS and YYEKEE (reference sequence). The CDR3 extends over 15 amino acids. CDR3 nucleotide sequence: TGTGCCAGCGTATCTCGCACAAAGTCGGGCCAACGTCCTGACTTC. Its translation is CASVSRTKSGQRPDF.

This clone came up once. V is TRBV6-1 and J is TRBJ2-7; the match to TRBD2 covers 10 bases. J was trimmed by 3 bases and V by 2 bases; bases with no gene match: 13. Germline V gene lookup returns CDR1 MNHNS and CDR2 SASEGT. The CDR3 is 18 amino acids. The CDR3 bases are TGTGCCAGCAGTGAAACTTCTAGCGGGGGCCCAATCTACTACGAGCAGTACTTC. This translates into CASSETSSGGPIYYEQYF.

The chain couples TRBV5-1 to TRBJ2-3, with D perhaps matching TRBD2 (5 bases). The CDR3 extends over 15 amino acids. The germline CDR1 and CDR2 sequences are SGHRS and YFSETQ. V was trimmed by 0 bases and J by 3 bases, leaving 11 bases between them. The CDR3 reads CASSLGPGWTDTQYF. Written as DNA, the CDR3 is TGCGCCAGCAGCTTGGGACCGGGGTGGACAGATACGCAGTATTTT.

V is TRBV21-1 and J is TRBJ2-3. TRBV21-1 is an annotated pseudogene. This CDR3 region has 12 residues. The DNA of the CDR3 is TGTGCCCCGAGGGGGGTGGCAGATACGCAGTATTTT. Its protein is CAPRGVADTQYF.

This sequence joins TRBV2 and TRBJ2-3; 8 bases line up with TRBD2. The J segment lost 1 base and the V segment lost 6 bases, leaving 0 bases of the junction unmatched. Germline V gene data show CDR1 as SNHLY and CDR2 as FYNNEI. The length of the CDR3 is 13 residues. The CDR3 reads CASRTSGTDTQYF. Written as DNA, the CDR3 is TGTGCCAGCAGGACTAGCGGCACAGATACGCAGTATTTT.

In its sample, this clone was seen a few times. The rearrangement joins TRBV10-3 to TRBJ1-1; D uncertain. V gave up 3 bases and J gave up 4 bases, with 3 bases separating them. This CDR3 has 11 amino acids. Germline V gene lookup returns CDR1 ENHRY and CDR2 SYGVKD. The CDR3 DNA is TGTGCCATCAGTGACGGCACTGAAGCTTTCTTT. Encoded protein: CAISDGTEAFF.

V and J are TRBV5-4 and TRBJ2-3; TRBD2 matches at 8 bases. The CDR3 is made up of 15 amino acids. Germline V gene sequence: CDR1 SGHNT, CDR2 YYREEE (reference sequence). V trimming: 2 bases; J trimming: 8 bases; junction bases outside the gene matches: 10. Here the CDR3 reads CASSLAGEERATQYF. The CDR3, as DNA: TGTGCCAGCAGCTTAGCGGGAGAGGAGAGGGCTACGCAGTATTTT. The complete variable domain, with remaining parts taken from reference TRBV5-4 and TRBJ2-3, reads ETGVTQSPTHLIKTRGQQVTLRCSSQSGHNTVSWYQQALGQGPQFIFQYYREEENGRGNFPPRFSGLQFPNYSSELNVNALELDDSALYLCASSLAGEERATQYFGPGTRLTVL.

The rearrangement links TRBV6-5 to TRBJ2-1; 10 nucleotides agree with TRBD2. Losses at the gene ends were 7 bases for V and 7 bases for J; bases not matched to a gene: 7. This CDR3 contains 14 residues. The V gene's germline CDR1 is MNHEY and CDR2 SVGAGI. CDR3 DNA sequence: TGTGCCAGCACGGCGGCTAGCGGGAGTAATGAGCAGTTCTTC. As protein: CASTAASGSNEQFF.

This chain links TRBV21-1 with TRBJ1-1; TRBD1 reflects the table's D call only, with no check against the DNA. TRBV21-1 is a pseudogene locus. The CDR3 runs 15 residues. The CDR3 is CASSSKGYRHTEAFF. The CDR3 DNA sequence: TGTGCCAGCAGCTCCAAAGGATACAGACACACTGAAGCTTTCTTT.

The CDR3 is CASTPLGGTQYF. In DNA, the CDR3 is TGTGCCAGCACCCCCCTAGGGGGTACGCAGTATTTT. This chain links TRBV7-2 with TRBJ2-3; possibly TRBD1 for D (6 bases). Germline assignment: CDR1 SGHTA and CDR2 FQGNSA. V shed 7 bases and J shed 8 bases, with 13 bases lying between them. The CDR3 length is 12 residues.

The chain carries TRBV4-3 and TRBJ2-7, with 7 bases identical to TRBD2. Germline V gives CDR1 LGHNA, CDR2 YSLEER. The CDR3 is made up of 16 amino acids. With V trimmed by 4 bases and J by 3 bases, 12 bases remained unmatched. For the CDR3, the DNA is TGCGCCAGCAGCCTCTTCGTAGCGGGCCCCTTCTACGAGCAGTACTTC. Encoded protein: CASSLFVAGPFYEQYF.

The chain couples TRBV19 to TRBJ2-2, with D possibly matching TRBD1 (6 bases). V dropped 4 bases and J dropped 7 bases, with 13 bases sitting between them. Germline V gene data show CDR1 as LNHDA and CDR2 as SQIVND (reference sequence). The CDR3 spans 14 residues. The CDR3 DNA reads as TGTGCCAGTAGTACAAACAGGGCTGGCGGGGAGCTGTTTTTT. It encodes CASSTNRAGGELFF.

CDR3 DNA: TGTGCCAGTAGTATAGGGGGACTCCAAATGGGTGGGGAGCTGTTTTTT. Its translation is CASSIGGLQMGGELFF. The chain couples TRBV19 to TRBJ2-2, with D tentatively TRBD2 (6 bases). This CDR3 has 16 amino acids. Germline CDR1 reads LNHDA; CDR2 reads SQIVND (reference sequence). V was clipped by 1 base and J by 8 bases, with 17 bases between them.

This chain joins TRBV10-3 and TRBJ1-1, with 9 bases that match TRBD1. This CDR3 comprises 13 residues. Germline V gives CDR1 ENHRY, CDR2 SYGVKD. The V and J ends lost 4 bases and 4 bases, in that order; junction bases with no gene match: 1. CDR3 sequence reads: CAISGTGATEAFF. The CDR3 DNA reads as TGTGCCATCAGTGGGACAGGGGCCACTGAAGCTTTCTTT.

The V call is TRBV6-1, the J call TRBJ2-7, with 10 bases identical to TRBD2. V was pared by 6 bases and J by 3 bases, with 5 bases of the junction left unmatched. CDR1 is MNHNS, CDR2 SASEGT, per germline. CDR3 length: 14 residues. DNA for the CDR3: TGTGCCAGCAGGCCGCTAGCGGGGGACTACGAGCAGTACTTC. Translating it yields CASRPLAGDYEQYF.

V usage is TRBV4-2 and J usage is TRBJ2-7; 16 positions match TRBD2. The CDR3 length is 19 residues. V trimming: 0 bases; J trimming: 0 bases; junction bases outside the gene matches: 5. CDR1 LGHNA and CDR2 YNFKEQ come from the germline V gene. CDR3 sequence (DNA): TGTGCCAGCAGCCAAGATGGGGGACTAGCGGGAGGGGGCTCCTACGAGCAGTACTTC. This codes for CASSQDGGLAGGGSYEQYF.

The rearrangement joins TRBV6-6 to TRBJ1-5; 7 nucleotides match TRBD1. The length of the CDR3 is 14 residues. V trimming: 8 bases; J trimming: 7 bases; junction bases outside the gene matches: 11. CDR1 MNHNY and CDR2 SVGAGI come from the germline V gene (reference sequence). The CDR3 loop reads CASRIHRGGQPQHF. The CDR3 DNA reads TGTGCCAGCCGAATACACAGGGGAGGGCAGCCCCAGCATTTT.